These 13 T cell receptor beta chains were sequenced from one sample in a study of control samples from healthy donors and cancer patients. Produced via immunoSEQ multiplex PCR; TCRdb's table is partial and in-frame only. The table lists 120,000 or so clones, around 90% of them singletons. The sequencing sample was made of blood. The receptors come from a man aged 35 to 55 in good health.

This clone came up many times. CDR3 protein: CATQGFYGYTF. The CDR3 nucleotides read TGTGCCACCCAGGGGTTCTATGGCTACACCTTC. The rearrangement links TRBV6-5 to TRBJ1-2; D is possibly TRBD1 (6 bases). V lost 10 bases and J lost 4, with 10 bases in between. Looked up from germline, CDR1 is MNHEY and CDR2 is SVGAGI. The CDR3 is 11 residues long.

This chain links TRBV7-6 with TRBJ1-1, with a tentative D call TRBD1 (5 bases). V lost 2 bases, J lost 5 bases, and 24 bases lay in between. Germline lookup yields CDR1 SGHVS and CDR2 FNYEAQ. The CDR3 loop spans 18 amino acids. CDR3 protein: CASSLKPAVRTSRTEAFF. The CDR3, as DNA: TGTGCCAGCAGCTTAAAGCCCGCGGTCAGGACATCTAGGACTGAAGCTTTCTTT.

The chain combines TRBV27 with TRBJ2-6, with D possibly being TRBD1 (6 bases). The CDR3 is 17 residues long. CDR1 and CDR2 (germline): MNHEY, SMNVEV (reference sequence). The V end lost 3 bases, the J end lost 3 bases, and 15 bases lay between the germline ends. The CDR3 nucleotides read TGTGCCAGCAGTTTCCAGGGGCTAGGCTTTGGGGCCAACGTCCTGACTTTC. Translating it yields CASSFQGLGFGANVLTF.

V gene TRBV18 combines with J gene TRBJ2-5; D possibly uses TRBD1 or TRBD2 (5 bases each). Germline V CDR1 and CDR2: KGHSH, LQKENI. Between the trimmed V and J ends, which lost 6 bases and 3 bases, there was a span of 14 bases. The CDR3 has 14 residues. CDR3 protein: CASSLVLGEETQYF. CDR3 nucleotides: TGTGCCAGCTCGCTGGTCTTGGGGGAAGAGACCCAGTACTTC.

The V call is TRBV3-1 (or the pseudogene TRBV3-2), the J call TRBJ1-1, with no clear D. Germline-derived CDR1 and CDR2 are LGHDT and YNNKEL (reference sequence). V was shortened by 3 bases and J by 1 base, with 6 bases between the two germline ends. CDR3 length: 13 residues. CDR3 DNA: TGTGCCAGCAGCCAGGCGGAGAACACTGAAGCTTTCTTT. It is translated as CASSQAENTEAFF.

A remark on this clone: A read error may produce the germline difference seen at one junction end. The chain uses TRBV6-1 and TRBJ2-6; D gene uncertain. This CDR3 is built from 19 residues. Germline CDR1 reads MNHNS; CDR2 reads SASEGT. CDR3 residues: CASSVDASNAQSRANVLTF. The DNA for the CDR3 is TGTGCCAGCAGTGTTGACGCCTCTAATGCACAAAGTCGGGCCAACGTTCTGACTTTC.

The CDR3 DNA reads as TGTGCCACCATGGGGGGGGCTAATGAAAAACTGTTTTTT. Its protein is CATMGGANEKLFF. The V gene is TRBV19, the J gene TRBJ1-4, with a weak D call TRBD1 (5 bases). This CDR3 is built from 13 residues. Between the trimmed V and J ends, which lost 10 bases and 3 bases, there was a span of 12 bases. CDR1 LNHDA and CDR2 SQIVND come from the germline V gene (reference sequence).

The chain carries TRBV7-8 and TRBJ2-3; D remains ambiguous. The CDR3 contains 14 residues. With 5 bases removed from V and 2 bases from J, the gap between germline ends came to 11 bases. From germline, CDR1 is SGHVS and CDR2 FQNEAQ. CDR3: CASSGRITTDTQYF. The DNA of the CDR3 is TGTGCCAGCAGCGGTCGAATCACCACAGATACGCAGTATTTT. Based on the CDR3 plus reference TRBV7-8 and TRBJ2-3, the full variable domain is GAGVSQSPRYKVAKRGQDVALRCDPISGHVSLFWYQQALGQGPEFLTYFQNEAQLDKSGLPSDRFFAERPEGSVSTLKIQRTQQEDSAVYLCASSGRITTDTQYFGPGTRLTVL.

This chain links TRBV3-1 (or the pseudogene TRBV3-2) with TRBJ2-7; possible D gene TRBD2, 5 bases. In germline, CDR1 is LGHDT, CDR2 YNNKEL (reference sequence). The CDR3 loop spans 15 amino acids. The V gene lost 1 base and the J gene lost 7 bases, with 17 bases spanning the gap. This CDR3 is CASSQGRTSSGEQYF. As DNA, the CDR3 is TGTGCCAGCAGCCAAGGGAGGACGTCCTCCGGGGAGCAGTACTTC.

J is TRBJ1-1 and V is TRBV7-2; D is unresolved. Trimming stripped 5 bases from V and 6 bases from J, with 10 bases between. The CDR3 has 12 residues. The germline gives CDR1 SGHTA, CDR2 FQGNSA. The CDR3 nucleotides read TGTGCCAGCAGCCTTAGGACGGCTGAAGCTTTCTTT. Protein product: CASSLRTAEAFF.

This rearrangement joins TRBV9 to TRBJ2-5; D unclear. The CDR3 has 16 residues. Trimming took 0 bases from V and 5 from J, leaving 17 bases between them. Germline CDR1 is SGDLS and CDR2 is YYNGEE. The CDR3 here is CASSVGGGVARETQYF. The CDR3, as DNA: TGTGCCAGCAGCGTAGGGGGTGGGGTTGCCCGGGAGACCCAGTACTTC.

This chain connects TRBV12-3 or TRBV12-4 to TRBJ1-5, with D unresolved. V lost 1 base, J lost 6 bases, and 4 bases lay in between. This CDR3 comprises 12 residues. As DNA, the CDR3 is TGTGCCAGCAGTTTAGTGACTCAGCCCCAGCATTTT. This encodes CASSLVTQPQHF.

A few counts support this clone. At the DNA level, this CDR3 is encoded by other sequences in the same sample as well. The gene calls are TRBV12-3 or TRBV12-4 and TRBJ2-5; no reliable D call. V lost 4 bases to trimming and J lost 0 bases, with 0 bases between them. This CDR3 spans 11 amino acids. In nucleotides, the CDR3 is TGTGCCAGCAGTTACCAAGAGACCCAGTACTTC. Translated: CASSYQETQYF.